These T cell receptor beta chains were read from a single sample in a study of shared clonotypes between healthy human individuals. The data were produced by immunoSEQ multiplex PCR, yet TCRdb's version contains in-frame clones alone and is incomplete. The profile shows 2.5 million or so clones, 85% to 95% of them singletons. The sequenced sample was naive CD4+ T cells sorted from blood. The receptors here all came from a man aged 18 to 35 in good health. The CDR3 runs from the conserved cysteine through the conserved F or W. Each record gives: CDR3 protein, CDR3 DNA, clone size, V gene, D gene, J gene. A D gene is named only where the DNA matches it firmly. Not every row has a clone size; where given, it reads once, few, many or a size class.

CDR3: CASSPAASSYNEQFF
DNA: TGTGCCAGCAGCCCAGCGGCCAGCTCCTACAATGAGCAGTTCTTC
size: few
V: TRBV7-9
D: -
J: TRBJ2-1

CDR3: CASSYSTPGNTIYF
DNA: TGTGCCAGCAGTTACTCGACTCCCGGAAACACCATATATTTT
size: -
V: TRBV6-6
D: -
J: TRBJ1-3

CDR3: CASSLGYGLSSSYNEQFF
DNA: TGTGCCAGCAGCTTAGGATATGGACTGTCGAGCTCCTACAATGAGCAGTTCTTC
size: -
V: TRBV11-2
D: -
J: TRBJ2-1

CDR3: CASSILAGTYNEQFF
DNA: TGTGCCAGTAGTATCCTTGCGGGAACCTACAATGAGCAGTTCTTC
size: once
V: TRBV19
D: -
J: TRBJ2-1

CDR3: CASSTENSNQPQHF
DNA: TGTGCCAGCAGTACAGAGAATAGCAATCAGCCCCAGCATTTT
size: few
V: TRBV6-1
D: -
J: TRBJ1-5

CDR3: CAGSDESYEQYF
DNA: TGTGCCGGCTCGGACGAATCCTACGAGCAGTACTTC
size: -
V: TRBV2
D: -
J: TRBJ2-7

CDR3: CASSQGQGIPYEQYF
DNA: TGTGCCAGCAGCCAGGGACAGGGGATACCCTACGAGCAGTACTTC
size: -
V: TRBV5-4
D: TRBD1
J: TRBJ2-7

CDR3: CASSPRGQGIPNTEAFF
DNA: TGTGCCAGCTCACCAAGGGGACAGGGGATTCCAAACACTGAAGCTTTCTTT
size: -
V: TRBV18
D: TRBD1
J: TRBJ1-1

CDR3: CASSVGPGGQGEKLFF
DNA: TGTGCCAGCAGCGTCGGACCTGGGGGTCAGGGGGAAAAACTGTTTTTT
size: -
V: TRBV9
D: -
J: TRBJ1-4

CDR3: CASSFGDRFNQPQHF
DNA: TGTGCCAGCAGTTTTGGGGACAGGTTCAACCAGCCCCAGCATTTT
size: -
V: TRBV28
D: TRBD1
J: TRBJ1-5

CDR3: CASSQAGAPNTIYF
DNA: TGTGCCAGCAGCCAAGCTGGGGCGCCTAACACCATATATTTT
size: -
V: TRBV14
D: -
J: TRBJ1-3

CDR3: CASSQDGLTEYSYEQYF
DNA: TGCGCCAGCAGCCAAGATGGGCTGACTGAATACTCCTACGAGCAGTACTTC
size: -
V: TRBV4-1
D: -
J: TRBJ2-7

CDR3: CASRPLGQGEEKLFF
DNA: TGTGCCAGCAGACCCCTGGGACAGGGAGAGGAAAAACTGTTTTTT
size: -
V: TRBV28
D: TRBD1
J: TRBJ1-4

CDR3: CASSPLGNEQFF
DNA: TGTGCCAGCAGTCCCCTAGGAAATGAGCAGTTCTTC
size: -
V: TRBV27
D: -
J: TRBJ2-1

CDR3: CASSDTGTLRSEKLFF
DNA: TGTGCCAGCAGTGATACGGGGACGCTGAGGAGTGAAAAACTGTTTTTT
size: -
V: TRBV2
D: -
J: TRBJ1-4

CDR3: CASSFGQGASSYNEQFF
DNA: TGTGCCAGCAGCTTTGGACAGGGCGCTTCTTCTTACAATGAGCAGTTCTTC
size: -
V: TRBV5-4
D: TRBD1
J: TRBJ2-1

CDR3: CAWSATLTSGRSYEQYF
DNA: TGTGCCTGGAGTGCCACGCTGACTAGCGGGAGGTCCTACGAGCAGTACTTC
size: -
V: TRBV30
D: TRBD2
J: TRBJ2-7

CDR3: CASSLRGQIGGYTF
DNA: TGTGCCAGCAGTTTGAGGGGACAGATCGGTGGCTACACCTTC
size: -
V: TRBV28
D: TRBD1
J: TRBJ1-2

CDR3: CASSLARTGELFF
DNA: TGTGCCAGCAGCTTAGCGCGGACCGGGGAGCTGTTTTTT
size: -
V: TRBV11-2
D: -
J: TRBJ2-2

CDR3: CASSPDRVGYGYTF
DNA: TGTGCCAGCAGCCCAGACAGGGTCGGCTATGGCTACACCTTC
size: -
V: TRBV6-5
D: TRBD1
J: TRBJ1-2

CDR3: CASSSYRGPFDTIYF
DNA: TGTGCCAGCAGTTCCTACAGGGGTCCCTTTGACACCATATATTTT
size: -
V: TRBV6-5
D: TRBD1
J: TRBJ1-3

CDR3: CATSRGQGAVGELFF
DNA: TGTGCCACCAGCAGAGGACAGGGGGCGGTCGGGGAGCTGTTTTTT
size: -
V: TRBV15
D: TRBD1
J: TRBJ2-2

CDR3: CASSPPGQGLWEYNEQFF
DNA: TGTGCCAGCAGCCCACCGGGACAGGGGTTATGGGAATACAATGAGCAGTTCTTC
size: -
V: TRBV5-4
D: TRBD1
J: TRBJ2-1

CDR3: CASSLGTSGNTIYF
DNA: TGTGCCAGCAGTCTCGGGACCTCTGGAAACACCATATATTTT
size: -
V: TRBV6-6
D: -
J: TRBJ1-3